These T cell receptor beta chains were read from a single sample in a study of OX40 agonist ivuxolimab in advanced cancers. Only in-frame clones appear in the TCRdb table, and some are missing; sequencing was by immunoSEQ multiplex PCR. The sample holds around 60,000 clones; around 82% are singletons and the top ten take about 2%. Source: CD4+ or CD8+ T cells sorted from blood, taken in a trial of the OX40 agonist ivuxolimab. The receptors were gathered from an adult with an advanced solid tumor such as melanoma, head and neck, liver or kidney cancer. CDR3s include the opening cysteine and the closing phenylalanine or tryptophan. D genes are given only for firm matches. A clone size is listed for some rows: how often the clone was seen (once, few, many), or a class if it is expanded.

V: TRBV6-1
J: TRBJ2-5
size: NA
length: 15
D: TRBD1
CDR3: CASSEGQGAPETQYF
DNA: TGTGCCAGCAGTGAGGGACAGGGGGCACCGGAGACCCAGTACTTC

V: TRBV11-2
J: TRBJ2-3
size: NA
length: 18
D: TRBD2
CDR3: CASSSRLRLAGGTDTQYF
DNA: TGTGCCAGCAGCTCCCGACTAAGGCTAGCGGGGGGCACAGATACGCAGTATTTT

V: TRBV11-2
J: TRBJ2-5
size: NA
length: 18
D: TRBD2
CDR3: CASSLDLAGGLLVETQYF
DNA: TGTGCCAGCAGCTTAGATCTGGCGGGGGGGCTCTTGGTGGAGACCCAGTACTTC

V: TRBV28
J: TRBJ1-2
size: NA
length: 12
D: NA
CDR3: CASSLTGYGYTF
DNA: TGTGCCAGCAGTTTGACTGGCTATGGCTACACCTTC

V: TRBV6-5
J: TRBJ1-5
size: NA
length: 13
D: NA
CDR3: CASRPNTNQPQHF
DNA: TGTGCCAGCAGACCTAACACGAATCAGCCCCAGCATTTT

V: TRBV4-3
J: TRBJ2-3
size: once
length: 15
D: TRBD2
CDR3: CASSQVASGRDTQYF
DNA: TGCGCCAGCAGCCAAGTGGCTAGCGGGCGAGATACGCAGTATTTT

V: TRBV27
J: TRBJ1-6
size: NA
length: 13
D: NA
CDR3: CASSSDLDSPLHF
DNA: TGTGCCAGCAGTTCGGACCTGGATTCACCCCTCCACTTT

V: TRBV15
J: TRBJ1-1
size: once
length: 15
D: NA
CDR3: CATSTNRYMNTEAFF
DNA: TGCGCCACCAGCACCAACAGATACATGAACACTGAAGCTTTCTTT

V: TRBV30
J: TRBJ1-5
size: NA
length: 13
D: NA
CDR3: CAWSVGWDQPQHF
DNA: TGTGCCTGGAGTGTGGGCTGGGATCAGCCCCAGCATTTT

V: TRBV4-1
J: TRBJ2-3
size: NA
length: 20
D: TRBD2
CDR3: CASSQESSGRALRRTDTQYF
DNA: TGCGCCAGCAGCCAAGAATCCAGCGGGAGGGCCTTAAGGCGCACAGATACGCAGTATTTT

V: TRBV19
J: TRBJ2-1
size: few
length: 16
D: NA
CDR3: CASSIDLGPTYNEQFF
DNA: TGTGCCAGTAGTATAGATCTAGGTCCGACCTACAATGAGCAGTTCTTC

V: TRBV6-5
J: TRBJ1-1
size: NA
length: 14
D: NA
CDR3: CASRSRDKYTEAFF
DNA: TGTGCCAGCAGGTCACGGGACAAGTACACTGAAGCTTTCTTT

V: TRBV5-1
J: TRBJ1-1
size: few
length: 14
D: NA
CDR3: CASSFGSGNTEAFF
DNA: TGCGCCAGCAGCTTCGGAAGCGGGAACACTGAAGCTTTCTTT

V: TRBV5-1
J: TRBJ2-2
size: NA
length: 14
D: NA
CDR3: CASSAGFRTGELFF
DNA: TGCGCCAGCAGCGCTGGGTTTCGCACCGGGGAGCTGTTTTTT

V: TRBV6-1
J: TRBJ2-1
size: NA
length: 15
D: TRBD2
CDR3: CASILQLAGNNEQFF
DNA: TGTGCCAGCATACTCCAACTAGCGGGGAATAATGAGCAGTTCTTC

V: TRBV6-5
J: TRBJ1-1
size: NA
length: 15
D: NA
CDR3: CASRSPAGGNTEAFF
DNA: TGTGCCAGCAGATCCCCGGCTGGGGGGAACACTGAAGCTTTCTTT

V: TRBV7-2
J: TRBJ1-5
size: NA
length: 16
D: NA
CDR3: CASSLGLQGGNQPQHF
DNA: TGTGCCAGCAGCCTGGGTTTGCAGGGTGGCAATCAGCCCCAGCATTTT

V: TRBV6-1
J: TRBJ2-3
size: NA
length: 13
D: NA
CDR3: CASRLTGTDTQYF
DNA: TGTGCCAGCAGACTGACAGGCACAGATACGCAGTATTTT

V: TRBV5-1
J: TRBJ1-1
size: NA
length: 14
D: NA
CDR3: CASSLDVRNTEAFF
DNA: TGCGCCAGCAGCTTGGATGTGCGTAACACTGAAGCTTTCTTT

V: TRBV11-2
J: TRBJ2-1
size: NA
length: 13
D: NA
CDR3: CASSLASTPGPFF
DNA: TGTGCCAGCAGCTTAGCATCGACTCCAGGGCCGTTCTTC

V: TRBV5-4
J: TRBJ2-2
size: once
length: 15
D: TRBD2
CDR3: CASSLVSGRAGELFF
DNA: TGTGCCAGCAGCTTGGTTAGCGGGAGGGCCGGGGAGCTGTTTTTT

V: TRBV6-1
J: TRBJ2-2
size: NA
length: 14
D: TRBD1
CDR3: CASSETGDTGELFF
DNA: TGTGCCAGCAGTGAGACAGGGGACACCGGGGAGCTGTTTTTT

V: TRBV4-2
J: TRBJ2-7
size: NA
length: 17
D: TRBD1
CDR3: CASSQDQSGTGAYEQYF
DNA: TGTGCCAGCAGCCAAGATCAATCGGGGACAGGGGCCTACGAGCAGTACTTC

V: TRBV1
J: TRBJ1-5
size: NA
length: 17
D: NA
CDR3: CTSSQRTDKRSNQPQHF
DNA: TGCACCAGCAGCCAAAGGACAGATAAGAGGAGCAATCAGCCCCAGCATTTT

V: TRBV30
J: TRBJ1-4
size: few
length: 14
D: TRBD1
CDR3: CAWSVQGRSEKLFF
DNA: TGTGCCTGGAGTGTACAGGGGCGTAGTGAAAAACTGTTTTTT

V: TRBV5-1
J: TRBJ1-1
size: once
length: 15
D: NA
CDR3: CASSLSGSSGTEAFF
DNA: TGCGCCAGCAGCTTGTCGGGCAGTTCGGGCACTGAAGCTTTCTTT

V: TRBV29-1
J: TRBJ2-1
size: few
length: 12
D: TRBD2
CDR3: CSATGGPNEQFF
DNA: TGCAGCGCGACGGGGGGGCCAAATGAGCAGTTCTTC

V: TRBV29-1
J: TRBJ2-7
size: NA
length: 13
D: TRBD1
CDR3: CSGKQGAFGGQYF
DNA: TGCAGCGGAAAACAGGGGGCCTTTGGGGGGCAGTACTTC

V: TRBV7-3
J: TRBJ2-3
size: NA
length: 14
D: NA
CDR3: CASSLGASTDTQYF
DNA: TGTGCCAGCAGCTTAGGGGCATCCACAGATACGCAGTATTTT

V: TRBV14
J: TRBJ2-7
size: NA
length: 14
D: NA
CDR3: CASSQDLVGPPPYF
DNA: TGTGCCAGCAGCCAAGATTTGGTGGGACCGCCGCCGTACTTC

V: TRBV6-4
J: TRBJ1-1
size: NA
length: 13
D: NA
CDR3: CASSDSLNTEAFF
DNA: TGTGCCAGCAGTGACTCGTTGAACACTGAAGCTTTCTTT

V: TRBV7-9
J: TRBJ2-1
size: NA
length: 13
D: NA
CDR3: CASSAGLGNEQFF
DNA: TGTGCCAGCAGCGCGGGACTGGGCAATGAGCAGTTCTTC

V: TRBV2
J: TRBJ2-7
size: NA
length: 14
D: NA
CDR3: CASTIIISSYEQYF
DNA: TGTGCCAGCACCATAATCATAAGCTCCTACGAGCAGTACTTC

V: TRBV2
J: TRBJ2-5
size: NA
length: 12
D: NA
CDR3: CASKSDGKTQYF
DNA: TGTGCCAGCAAGTCAGACGGGAAGACCCAGTACTTC

V: TRBV7-2
J: TRBJ2-1
size: NA
length: 15
D: TRBD2
CDR3: CASSLGTSGGYFKFF
DNA: TGTGCCAGCAGCTTGGGGACTAGCGGGGGGTACTTCAAGTTCTTC

V: TRBV28
J: TRBJ1-3
size: NA
length: 15
D: NA
CDR3: CASSPPRWVRNTIYF
DNA: TGTGCCAGCAGTCCCCCCCGGTGGGTAAGAAACACCATATATTTT

V: TRBV2
J: TRBJ2-3
size: NA
length: 13
D: NA
CDR3: CASSGEGWDTQYF
DNA: TGTGCCAGCAGTGGAGAGGGGTGGGATACGCAGTATTTT

V: TRBV30
J: TRBJ1-1
size: NA
length: 18
D: NA
CDR3: CAWSVRRQRLTLNTEAFF
DNA: TGTGCCTGGAGTGTAAGGAGGCAGAGACTGACTTTGAACACTGAAGCTTTCTTT

V: TRBV6-5
J: TRBJ2-2
size: NA
length: 13
D: NA
CDR3: CASSRGQTGELFF
DNA: TGTGCCAGCAGTCGCGGACAGACCGGGGAGCTGTTTTTT

V: TRBV5-8
J: TRBJ2-2
size: NA
length: 16
D: NA
CDR3: CASSSPLAPNTGELFF
DNA: TGTGCCAGCAGCTCGCCCCTAGCGCCGAACACCGGGGAGCTGTTTTTT